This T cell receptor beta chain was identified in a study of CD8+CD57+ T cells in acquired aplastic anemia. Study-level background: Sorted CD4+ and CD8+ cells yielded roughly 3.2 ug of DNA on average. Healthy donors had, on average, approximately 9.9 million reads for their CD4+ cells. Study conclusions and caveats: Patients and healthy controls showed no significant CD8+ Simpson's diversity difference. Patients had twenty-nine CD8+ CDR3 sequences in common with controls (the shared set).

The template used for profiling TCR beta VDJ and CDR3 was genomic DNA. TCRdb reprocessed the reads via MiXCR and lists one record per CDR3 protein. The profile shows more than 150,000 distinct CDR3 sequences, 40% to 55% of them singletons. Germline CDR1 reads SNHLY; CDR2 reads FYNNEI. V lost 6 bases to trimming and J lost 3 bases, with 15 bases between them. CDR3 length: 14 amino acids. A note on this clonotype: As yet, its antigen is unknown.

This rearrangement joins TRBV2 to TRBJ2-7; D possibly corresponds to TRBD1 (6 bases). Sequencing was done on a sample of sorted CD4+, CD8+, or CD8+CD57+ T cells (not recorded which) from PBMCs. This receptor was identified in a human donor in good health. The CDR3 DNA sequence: TGTGCCAGCAGCACAGGGACATCCTTCTACGAGCAGTACTTC. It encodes CASSTGTSFYEQYF.